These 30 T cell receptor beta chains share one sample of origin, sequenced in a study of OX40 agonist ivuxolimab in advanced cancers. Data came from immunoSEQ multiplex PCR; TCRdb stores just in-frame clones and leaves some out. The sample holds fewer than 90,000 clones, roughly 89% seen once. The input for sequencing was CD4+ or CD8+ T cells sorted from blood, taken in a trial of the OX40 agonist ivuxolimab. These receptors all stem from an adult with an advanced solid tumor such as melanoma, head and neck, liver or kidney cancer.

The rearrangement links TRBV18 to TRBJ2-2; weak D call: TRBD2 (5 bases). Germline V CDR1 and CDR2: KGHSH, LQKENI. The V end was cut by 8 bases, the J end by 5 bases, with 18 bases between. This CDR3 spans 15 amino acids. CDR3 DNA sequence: TGTGCCAGCAACCGAGAGAGGGAATGGACCGGGGAGCTGTTTTTT. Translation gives CASNREREWTGELFF.

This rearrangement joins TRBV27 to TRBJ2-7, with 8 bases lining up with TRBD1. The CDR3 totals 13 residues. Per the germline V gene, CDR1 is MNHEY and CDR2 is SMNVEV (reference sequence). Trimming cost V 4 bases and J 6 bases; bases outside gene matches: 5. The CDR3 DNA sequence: TGTGCCAGCAGTTCAAGGACAGGGCTCGAGCAGTACGTC. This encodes CASSSRTGLEQYV.

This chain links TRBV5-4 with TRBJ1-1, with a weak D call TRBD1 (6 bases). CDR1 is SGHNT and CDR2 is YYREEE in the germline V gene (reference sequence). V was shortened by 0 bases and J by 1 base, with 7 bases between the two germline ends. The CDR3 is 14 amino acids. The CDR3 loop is CASSLEQGNTEAFF. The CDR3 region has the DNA TGTGCCAGCAGCTTGGAACAGGGGAACACTGAAGCTTTCTTT.

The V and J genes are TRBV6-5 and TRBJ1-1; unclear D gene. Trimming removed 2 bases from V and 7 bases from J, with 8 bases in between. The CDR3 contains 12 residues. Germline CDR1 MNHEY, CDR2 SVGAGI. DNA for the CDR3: TGTGCCAGCAGTTACCCAGGAAATGAAGCTTTCTTT. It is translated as CASSYPGNEAFF.

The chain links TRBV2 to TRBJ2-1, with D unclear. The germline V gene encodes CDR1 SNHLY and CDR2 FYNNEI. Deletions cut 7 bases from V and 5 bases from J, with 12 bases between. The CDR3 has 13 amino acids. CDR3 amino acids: CASTPIPHNEQFF. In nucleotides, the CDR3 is TGTGCCAGCACCCCCATCCCCCACAATGAGCAGTTCTTC.

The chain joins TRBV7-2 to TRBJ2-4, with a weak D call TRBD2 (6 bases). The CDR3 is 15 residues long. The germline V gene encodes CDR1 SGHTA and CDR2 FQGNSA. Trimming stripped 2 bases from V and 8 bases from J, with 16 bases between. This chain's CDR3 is CASSLRPSSEDIQYF. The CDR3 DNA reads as TGTGCCAGCAGCTTACGCCCGTCTAGCGAGGACATTCAGTACTTC.

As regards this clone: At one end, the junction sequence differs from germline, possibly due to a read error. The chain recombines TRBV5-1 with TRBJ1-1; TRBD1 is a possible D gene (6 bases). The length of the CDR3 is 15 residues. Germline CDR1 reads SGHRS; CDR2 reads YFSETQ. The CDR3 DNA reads TGCGCCAGCAGTAAACAGGGAGTGGGGAACGCTGAAGCTTTCTTT. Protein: CASSKQGVGNAEAFF.

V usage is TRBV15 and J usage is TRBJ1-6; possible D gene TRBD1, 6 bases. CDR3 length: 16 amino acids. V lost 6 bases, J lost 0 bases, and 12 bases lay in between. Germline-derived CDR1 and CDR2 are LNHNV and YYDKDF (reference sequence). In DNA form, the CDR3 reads TGTGCCACCAGGAATGGACAGAGCTCCTATAATTCACCCCTCCACTTT. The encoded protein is CATRNGQSSYNSPLHF.

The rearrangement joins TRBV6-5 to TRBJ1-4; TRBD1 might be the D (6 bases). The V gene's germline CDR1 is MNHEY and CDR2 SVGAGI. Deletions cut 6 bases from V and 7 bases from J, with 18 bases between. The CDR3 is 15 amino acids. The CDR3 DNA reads TGTGCCAGCAGACGTACAGGGCCCTTCGGTGAAAAACTGTTTTTT. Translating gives CASRRTGPFGEKLFF.

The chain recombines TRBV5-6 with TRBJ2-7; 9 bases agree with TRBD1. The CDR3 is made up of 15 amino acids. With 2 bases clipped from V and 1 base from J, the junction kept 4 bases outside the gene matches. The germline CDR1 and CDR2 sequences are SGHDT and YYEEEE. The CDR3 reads CASSFRDRDSYEQYV. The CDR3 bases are TGTGCCAGCAGCTTCCGGGACAGGGATTCCTACGAGCAGTACGTC.

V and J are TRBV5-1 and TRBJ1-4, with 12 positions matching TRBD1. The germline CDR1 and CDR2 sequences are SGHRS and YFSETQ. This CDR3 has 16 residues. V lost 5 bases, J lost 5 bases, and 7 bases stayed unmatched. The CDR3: CASSSGTGGRNEKLFF. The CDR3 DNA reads TGCGCCAGCAGTTCCGGGACAGGGGGCAGGAATGAAAAACTGTTTTTT.

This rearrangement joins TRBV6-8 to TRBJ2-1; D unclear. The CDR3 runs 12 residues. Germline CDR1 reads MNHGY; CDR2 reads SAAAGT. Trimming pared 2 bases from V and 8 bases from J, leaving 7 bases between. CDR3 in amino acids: CASSYALDEQFF. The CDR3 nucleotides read TGTGCCAGCAGTTACGCCTTGGATGAGCAGTTCTTC.

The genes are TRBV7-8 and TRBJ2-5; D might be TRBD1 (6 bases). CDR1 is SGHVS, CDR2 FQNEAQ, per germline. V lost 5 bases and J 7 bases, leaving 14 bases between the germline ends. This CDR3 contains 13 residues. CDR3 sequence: CASSGDMRGTQYF. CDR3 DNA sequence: TGTGCCAGCAGCGGGGACATGCGAGGGACCCAGTACTTC. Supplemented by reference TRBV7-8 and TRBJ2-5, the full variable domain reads GAGVSQSPRYKVAKRGQDVALRCDPISGHVSLFWYQQALGQGPEFLTYFQNEAQLDKSGLPSDRFFAERPEGSVSTLKIQRTQQEDSAVYLCASSGDMRGTQYFGPGTRLLVL.

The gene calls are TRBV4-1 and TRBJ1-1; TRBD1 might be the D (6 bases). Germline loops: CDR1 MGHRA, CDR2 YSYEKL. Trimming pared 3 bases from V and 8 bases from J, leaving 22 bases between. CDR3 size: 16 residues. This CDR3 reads CASSHPSAGGSSEAFF. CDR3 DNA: TGCGCCAGCAGCCACCCATCCGCGGGGGGCTCGTCCGAAGCTTTCTTT.

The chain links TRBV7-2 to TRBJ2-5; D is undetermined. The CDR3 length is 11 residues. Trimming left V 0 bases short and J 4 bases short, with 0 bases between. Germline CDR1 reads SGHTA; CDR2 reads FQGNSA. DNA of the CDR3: TGTGCCAGCAGCTTAGCAGAGACCCAGTACTTC. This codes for CASSLAETQYF.

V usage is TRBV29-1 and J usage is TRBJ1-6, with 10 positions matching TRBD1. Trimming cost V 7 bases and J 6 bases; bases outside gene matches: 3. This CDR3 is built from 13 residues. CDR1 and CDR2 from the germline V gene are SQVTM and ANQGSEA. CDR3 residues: CSAGDRGNSPLHF. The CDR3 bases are TGCAGCGCAGGGGACAGGGGTAATTCACCCCTCCACTTT.

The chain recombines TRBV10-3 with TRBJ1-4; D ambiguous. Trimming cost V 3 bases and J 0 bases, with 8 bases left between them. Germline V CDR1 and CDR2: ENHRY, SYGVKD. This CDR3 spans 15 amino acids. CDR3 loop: CAISDRVATNEKLFF. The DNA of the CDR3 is TGTGCCATCAGTGATAGGGTCGCAACTAATGAAAAACTGTTTTTT.

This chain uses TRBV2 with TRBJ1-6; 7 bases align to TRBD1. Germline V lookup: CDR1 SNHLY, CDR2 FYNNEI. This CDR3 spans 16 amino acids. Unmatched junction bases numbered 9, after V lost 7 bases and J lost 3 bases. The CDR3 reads CASTTHRDSYNSPLHF. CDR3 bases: TGTGCCAGCACTACTCACCGGGACAGCTATAATTCACCCCTCCACTTT.

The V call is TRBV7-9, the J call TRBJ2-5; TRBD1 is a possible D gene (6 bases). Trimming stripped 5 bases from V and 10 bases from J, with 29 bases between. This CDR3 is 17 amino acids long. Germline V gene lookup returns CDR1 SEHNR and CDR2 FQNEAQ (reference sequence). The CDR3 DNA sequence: TGTGCCAGCAGCACAGTGCTTGGGACAACCCCCCGAGGGGGCCAGTACTTC. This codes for CASSTVLGTTPRGGQYF.

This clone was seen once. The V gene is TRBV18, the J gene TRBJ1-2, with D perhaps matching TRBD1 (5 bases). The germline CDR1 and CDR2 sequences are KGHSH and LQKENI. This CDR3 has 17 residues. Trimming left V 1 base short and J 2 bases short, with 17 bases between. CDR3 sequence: CASSPRGTDQFNYGYTF. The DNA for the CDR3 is TGTGCCAGCTCACCACGCGGGACGGACCAATTCAACTATGGCTACACCTTC.

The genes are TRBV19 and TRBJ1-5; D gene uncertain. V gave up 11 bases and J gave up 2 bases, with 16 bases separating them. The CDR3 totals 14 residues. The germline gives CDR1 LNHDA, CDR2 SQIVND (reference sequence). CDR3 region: CAGRSGPGNQPQHF. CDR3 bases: TGTGCCGGCAGATCGGGCCCGGGCAATCAGCCCCAGCATTTT.

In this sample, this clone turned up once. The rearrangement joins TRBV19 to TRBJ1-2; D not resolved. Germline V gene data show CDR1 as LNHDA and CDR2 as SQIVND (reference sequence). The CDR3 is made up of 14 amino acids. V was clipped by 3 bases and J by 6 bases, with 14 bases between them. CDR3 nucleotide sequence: TGTGCCAGTAGTATTGTGGGCCGGTGGGATGGCTACACCTTC. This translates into CASSIVGRWDGYTF.

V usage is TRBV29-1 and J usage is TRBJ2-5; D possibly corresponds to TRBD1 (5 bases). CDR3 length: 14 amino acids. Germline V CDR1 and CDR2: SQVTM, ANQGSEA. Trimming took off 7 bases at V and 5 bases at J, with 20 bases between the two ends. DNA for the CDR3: TGCAGCGGTACCCTTCCTATTCCAGGGGAGACCCAGTACTTC. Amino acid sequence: CSGTLPIPGETQYF.

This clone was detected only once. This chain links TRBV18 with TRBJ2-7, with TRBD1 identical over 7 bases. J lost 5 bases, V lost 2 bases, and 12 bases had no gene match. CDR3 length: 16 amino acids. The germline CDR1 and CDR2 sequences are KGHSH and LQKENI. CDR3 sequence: CASSPRSRTGTDEQYF. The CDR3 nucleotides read TGTGCCAGCTCACCAAGGTCTCGTACAGGGACAGACGAGCAGTACTTC.

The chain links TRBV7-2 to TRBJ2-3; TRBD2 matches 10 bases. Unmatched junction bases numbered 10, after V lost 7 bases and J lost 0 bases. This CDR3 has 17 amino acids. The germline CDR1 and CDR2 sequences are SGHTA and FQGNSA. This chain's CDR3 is CASNLGGLASSTDTQYF. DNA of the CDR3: TGTGCCAGCAACCTTGGGGGACTAGCGAGCAGCACAGATACGCAGTATTTT.

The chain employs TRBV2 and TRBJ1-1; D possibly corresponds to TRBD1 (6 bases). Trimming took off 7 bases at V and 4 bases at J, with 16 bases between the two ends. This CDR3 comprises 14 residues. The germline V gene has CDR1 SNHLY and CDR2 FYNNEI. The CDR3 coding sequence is TGTGCCAGCACGACCCAGGGGTATGGCACTGAAGCTTTCTTT. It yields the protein CASTTQGYGTEAFF.

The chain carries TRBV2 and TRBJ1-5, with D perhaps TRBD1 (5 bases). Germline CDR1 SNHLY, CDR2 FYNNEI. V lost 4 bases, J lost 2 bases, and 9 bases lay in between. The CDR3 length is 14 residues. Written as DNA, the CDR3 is TGTGCCAGCAGTGGGGCAGGGCGCAATCAGCCCCAGCATTTT. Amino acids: CASSGAGRNQPQHF.

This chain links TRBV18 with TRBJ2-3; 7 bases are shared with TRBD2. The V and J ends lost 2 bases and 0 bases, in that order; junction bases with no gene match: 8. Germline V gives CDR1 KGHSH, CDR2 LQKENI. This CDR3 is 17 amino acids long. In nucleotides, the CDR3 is TGTGCCAGCTCACCATACGCCCTAGCGGAAAGCACAGATACGCAGTATTTT. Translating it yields CASSPYALAESTDTQYF.

The CDR3 bases are TGTGCCAGCACCACCCCGGACAGGTTAACCTACGAGCAGTACTTC. Translated, it gives CASTTPDRLTYEQYF. The rearrangement joins TRBV28 to TRBJ2-7; 7 positions agree with TRBD1. V dropped 7 bases and J dropped 2; count of bases not matched to a gene: 11. Germline values: CDR1 MDHEN, CDR2 SYDVKM. This CDR3 has 15 amino acids.

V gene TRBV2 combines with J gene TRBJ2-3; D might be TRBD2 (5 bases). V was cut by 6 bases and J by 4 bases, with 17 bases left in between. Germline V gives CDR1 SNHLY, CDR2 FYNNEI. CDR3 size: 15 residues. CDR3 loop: CASSPGTVKADTQYF. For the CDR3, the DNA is TGTGCCAGCAGCCCGGGAACAGTGAAGGCAGATACGCAGTATTTT.